What follows is one T cell receptor (beta chain) and its context. Deletions cut 3 bases from V and 6 bases from J, with 14 bases between. This CDR3 contains 14 residues. The germline CDR1 and CDR2 sequences are SNHLY and FYNNEI. Survey-level immunoSEQ sequencing profiled the TCR beta repertoire. Method: immunoSEQ multiplex PCR; TCRdb's copy keeps in-frame clones and lacks some. The data show about 50,000 clones, more than 80% seen once. The receptor's source is a man aged 40-49 years with rheumatoid arthritis. The chain employs TRBV2 and TRBJ1-2; TRBD1 is a possible D gene (6 bases). The sample taken for sequencing was PBMCs. The CDR3 nucleotides are TGTGCCAGCAGTGACCTCCGGGACACAAATGGCTACACCTTC. Translation gives CASSDLRDTNGYTF.